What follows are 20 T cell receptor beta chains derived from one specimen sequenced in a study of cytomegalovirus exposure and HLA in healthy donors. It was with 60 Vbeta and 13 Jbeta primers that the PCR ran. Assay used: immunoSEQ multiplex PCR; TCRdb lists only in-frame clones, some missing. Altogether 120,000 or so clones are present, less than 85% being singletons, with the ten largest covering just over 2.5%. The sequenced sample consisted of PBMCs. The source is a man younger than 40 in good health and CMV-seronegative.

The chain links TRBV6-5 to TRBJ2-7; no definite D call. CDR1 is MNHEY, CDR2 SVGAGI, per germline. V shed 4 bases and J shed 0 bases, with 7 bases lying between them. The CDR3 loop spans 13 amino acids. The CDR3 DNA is TGTGCCAGCAGTTTGGAGAGCTCCTACGAGCAGTACTTC. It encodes CASSLESSYEQYF.

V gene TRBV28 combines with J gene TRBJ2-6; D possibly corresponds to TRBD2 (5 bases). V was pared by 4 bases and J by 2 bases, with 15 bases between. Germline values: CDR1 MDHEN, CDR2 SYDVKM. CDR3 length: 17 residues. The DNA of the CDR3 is TGTGCCAGCAGTTCTCTCATAGAGGGTACTGGGGCCAACGTCCTGACTTTC. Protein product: CASSSLIEGTGANVLTF.

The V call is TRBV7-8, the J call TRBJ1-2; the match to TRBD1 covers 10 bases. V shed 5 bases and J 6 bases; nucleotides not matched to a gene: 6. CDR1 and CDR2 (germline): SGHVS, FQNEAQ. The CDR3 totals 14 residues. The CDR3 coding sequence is TGTGCCAGCAGCCTAAGGACAGGGGGGAATGGCTACACCTTC. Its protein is CASSLRTGGNGYTF.

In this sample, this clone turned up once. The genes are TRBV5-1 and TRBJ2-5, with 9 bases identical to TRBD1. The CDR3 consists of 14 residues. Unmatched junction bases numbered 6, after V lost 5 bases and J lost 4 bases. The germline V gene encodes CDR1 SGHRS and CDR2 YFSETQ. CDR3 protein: CASRTGGTGETQYF. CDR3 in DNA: TGCGCCAGCAGGACAGGGGGTACCGGAGAGACCCAGTACTTC.

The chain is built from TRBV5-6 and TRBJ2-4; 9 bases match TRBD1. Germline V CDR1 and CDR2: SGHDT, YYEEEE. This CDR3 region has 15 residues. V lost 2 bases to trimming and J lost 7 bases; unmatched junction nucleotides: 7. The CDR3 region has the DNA TGTGCCAGCAGCTTTTCAGACAGGGGGTCGAACATTCAGTACTTC. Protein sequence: CASSFSDRGSNIQYF.

The DNA for the CDR3 is TGTGCCAGCAGCGTAGCCGGACTTAATGAAAAACTGTTTTTT. As protein: CASSVAGLNEKLFF. The chain is built from TRBV9 and TRBJ1-4; D remains unclear. The CDR3 has 14 residues. Germline V gene lookup returns CDR1 SGDLS and CDR2 YYNGEE. The V end was cut by 0 bases, the J end by 4 bases, with 7 bases between.

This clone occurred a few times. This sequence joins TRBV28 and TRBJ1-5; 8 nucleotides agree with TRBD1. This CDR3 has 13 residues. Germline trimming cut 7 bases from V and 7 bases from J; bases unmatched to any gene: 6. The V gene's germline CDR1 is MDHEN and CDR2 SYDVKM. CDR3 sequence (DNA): TGTGCCAGCACCTCTGACAGGGGACAGCCCCAGCATTTT. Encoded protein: CASTSDRGQPQHF. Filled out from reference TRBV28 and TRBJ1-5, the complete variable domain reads DVKVTQSSRYLVKRTGEKVFLECVQDMDHENMFWYRQDPGLGLRLIYFSYDVKMKEKGDIPEGYSVSREKKERFSLILESASTNQTSMYLCASTSDRGQPQHFGDGTRLSIL.

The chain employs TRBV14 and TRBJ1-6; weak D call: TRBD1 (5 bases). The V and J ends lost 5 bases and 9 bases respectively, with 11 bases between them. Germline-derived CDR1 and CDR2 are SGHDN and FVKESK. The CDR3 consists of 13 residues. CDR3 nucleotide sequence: TGTGCCAGCAGCTCAGGGTGGTCTTCACCCCTCCACTTT. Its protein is CASSSGWSSPLHF.

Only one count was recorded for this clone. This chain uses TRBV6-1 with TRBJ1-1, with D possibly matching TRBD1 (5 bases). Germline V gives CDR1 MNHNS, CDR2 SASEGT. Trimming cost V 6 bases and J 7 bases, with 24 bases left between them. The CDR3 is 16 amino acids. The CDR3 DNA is TGTGCCAGCAGCGAACGGAGCGGGACCGACCGAAGTGAAGCTTTCTTT. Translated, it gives CASSERSGTDRSEAFF.

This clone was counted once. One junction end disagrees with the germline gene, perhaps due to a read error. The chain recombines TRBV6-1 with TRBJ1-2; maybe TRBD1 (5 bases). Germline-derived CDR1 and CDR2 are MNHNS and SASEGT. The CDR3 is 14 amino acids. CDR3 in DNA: TGTGCCAGCAGTGAAGGACAGACCTTCTATGGCTACCCCTTC. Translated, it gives CASSEGQTFYGYPF.

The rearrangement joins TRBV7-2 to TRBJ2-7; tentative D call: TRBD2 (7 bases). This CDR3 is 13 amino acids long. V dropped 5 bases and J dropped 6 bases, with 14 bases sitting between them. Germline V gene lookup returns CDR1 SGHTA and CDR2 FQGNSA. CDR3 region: CASSPGGGLEQYF. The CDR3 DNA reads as TGTGCCAGCAGCCCGGGGGGCGGCCTCGAGCAGTACTTC. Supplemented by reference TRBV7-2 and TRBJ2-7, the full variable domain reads GAGVSQSPSNKVTEKGKDVELRCDPISGHTALYWYRQSLGQGLEFLIYFQGNSAPDKSGLPSDRFSAERTGGSVSTLTIQRTQQEDSAVYLCASSPGGGLEQYFGPGTRLTVT.

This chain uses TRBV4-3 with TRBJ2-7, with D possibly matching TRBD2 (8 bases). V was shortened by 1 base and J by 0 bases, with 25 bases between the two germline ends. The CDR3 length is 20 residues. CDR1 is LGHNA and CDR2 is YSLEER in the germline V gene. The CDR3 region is CASSQVSGLAGRGNSYEQYF. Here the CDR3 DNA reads TGCGCCAGCAGCCAAGTTAGCGGCCTAGCGGGCAGGGGGAACTCCTACGAGCAGTACTTC.

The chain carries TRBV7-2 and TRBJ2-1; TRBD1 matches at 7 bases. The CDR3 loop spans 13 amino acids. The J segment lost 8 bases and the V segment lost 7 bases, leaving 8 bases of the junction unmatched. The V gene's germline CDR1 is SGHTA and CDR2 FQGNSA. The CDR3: CASTGQMRDEQFF. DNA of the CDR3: TGTGCCAGCACGGGACAGATGAGGGATGAGCAGTTCTTC. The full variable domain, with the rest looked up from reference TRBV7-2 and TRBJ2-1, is GAGVSQSPSNKVTEKGKDVELRCDPISGHTALYWYRQSLGQGLEFLIYFQGNSAPDKSGLPSDRFSAERTGGSVSTLTIQRTQQEDSAVYLCASTGQMRDEQFFGPGTRLTVL.

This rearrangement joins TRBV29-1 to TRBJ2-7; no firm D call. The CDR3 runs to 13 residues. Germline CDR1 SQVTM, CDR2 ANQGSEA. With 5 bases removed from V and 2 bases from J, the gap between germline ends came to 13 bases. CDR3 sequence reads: CSVFWAETYEQYF. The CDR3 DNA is TGCAGCGTTTTCTGGGCAGAGACCTACGAGCAGTACTTC.

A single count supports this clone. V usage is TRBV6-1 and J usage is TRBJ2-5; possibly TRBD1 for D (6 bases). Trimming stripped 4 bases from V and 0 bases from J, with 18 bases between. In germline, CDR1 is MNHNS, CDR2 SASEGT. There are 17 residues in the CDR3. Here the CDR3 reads CASSARMTGINQETQYF. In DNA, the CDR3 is TGTGCCAGCAGTGCCAGAATGACAGGTATTAACCAAGAGACCCAGTACTTC.

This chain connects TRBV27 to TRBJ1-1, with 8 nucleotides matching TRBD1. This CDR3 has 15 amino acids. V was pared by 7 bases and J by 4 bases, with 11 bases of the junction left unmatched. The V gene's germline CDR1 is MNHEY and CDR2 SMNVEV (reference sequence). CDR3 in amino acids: CASKSTGGSITEAFF. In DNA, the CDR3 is TGTGCCAGCAAATCCACAGGGGGAAGTATCACTGAAGCTTTCTTT.

The CDR3 DNA reads as TGTGCCAGCAGTCAGGACAGACAGAACTATGGCTACACCTTC. Translated, it gives CASSQDRQNYGYTF. The chain carries TRBV6-5 and TRBJ1-2, with a weak D call TRBD1 (6 bases). This CDR3 has 14 amino acids. V dropped 5 bases and J dropped 2 bases, with 12 bases sitting between them. In germline, CDR1 is MNHEY, CDR2 SVGAGI.

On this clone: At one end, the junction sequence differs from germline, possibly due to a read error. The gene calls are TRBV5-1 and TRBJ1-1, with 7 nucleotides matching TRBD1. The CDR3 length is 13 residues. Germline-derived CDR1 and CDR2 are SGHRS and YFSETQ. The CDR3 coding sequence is TGCGCCAGCGGGGGACAGCCGAACCCTGAAGCTTTCTTT. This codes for CASGGQPNPEAFF.

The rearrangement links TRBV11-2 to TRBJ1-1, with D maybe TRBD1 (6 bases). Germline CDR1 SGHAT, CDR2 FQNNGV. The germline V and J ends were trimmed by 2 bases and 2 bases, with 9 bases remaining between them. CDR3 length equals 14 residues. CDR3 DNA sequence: TGTGCCAGCAGCTTAAACAGGGTAAACACTGAAGCTTTCTTT. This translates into CASSLNRVNTEAFF.

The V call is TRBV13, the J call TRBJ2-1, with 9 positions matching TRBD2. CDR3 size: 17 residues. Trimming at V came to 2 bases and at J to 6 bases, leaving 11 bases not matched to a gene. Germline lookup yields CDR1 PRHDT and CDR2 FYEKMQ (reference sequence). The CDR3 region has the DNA TGTGCCAGCAGCTTAAGGGGGGCGGGAGGGATATCCAATGAGCAGTTCTTC. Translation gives CASSLRGAGGISNEQFF.